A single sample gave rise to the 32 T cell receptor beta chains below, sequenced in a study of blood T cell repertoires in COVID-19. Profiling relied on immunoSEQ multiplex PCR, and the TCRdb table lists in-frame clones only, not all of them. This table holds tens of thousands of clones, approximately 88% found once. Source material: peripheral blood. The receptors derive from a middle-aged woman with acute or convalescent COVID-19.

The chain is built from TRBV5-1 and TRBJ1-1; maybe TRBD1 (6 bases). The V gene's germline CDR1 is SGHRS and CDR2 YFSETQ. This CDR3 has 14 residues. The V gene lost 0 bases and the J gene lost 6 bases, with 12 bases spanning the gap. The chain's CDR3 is CASSLAGQLSEAFF. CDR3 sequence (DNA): TGCGCCAGCAGCTTGGCGGGACAACTGTCTGAAGCTTTCTTT.

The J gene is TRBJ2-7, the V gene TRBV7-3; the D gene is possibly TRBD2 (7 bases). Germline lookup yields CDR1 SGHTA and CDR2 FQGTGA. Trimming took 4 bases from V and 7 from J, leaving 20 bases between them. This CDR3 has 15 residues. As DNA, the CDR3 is TGTGCCAGCAGCTCAGGGGCGGGGGCCCGCTGGGAGCAGTACTTC. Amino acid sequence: CASSSGAGARWEQYF.

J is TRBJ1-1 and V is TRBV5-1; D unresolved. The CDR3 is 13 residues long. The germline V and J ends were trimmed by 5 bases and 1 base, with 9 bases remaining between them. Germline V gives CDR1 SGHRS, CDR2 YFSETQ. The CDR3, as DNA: TGCGCCAGCAGTCCGGACTCGAACACTGAAGCTTTCTTT. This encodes CASSPDSNTEAFF.

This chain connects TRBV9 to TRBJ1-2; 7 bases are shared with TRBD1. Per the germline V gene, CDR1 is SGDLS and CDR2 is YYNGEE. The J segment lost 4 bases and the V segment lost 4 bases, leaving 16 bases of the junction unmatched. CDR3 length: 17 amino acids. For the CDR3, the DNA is TGTGCCAGCAGCTCACTAGGAGGGACAGTGACCTCCTATGGCTACACCTTC. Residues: CASSSLGGTVTSYGYTF.

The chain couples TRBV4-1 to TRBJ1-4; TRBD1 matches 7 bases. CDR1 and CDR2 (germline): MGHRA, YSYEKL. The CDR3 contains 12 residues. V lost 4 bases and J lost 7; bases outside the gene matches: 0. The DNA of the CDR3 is TGCGCCAGCAGCCGGGACAGTGAAAAACTGTTTTTT. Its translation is CASSRDSEKLFF.

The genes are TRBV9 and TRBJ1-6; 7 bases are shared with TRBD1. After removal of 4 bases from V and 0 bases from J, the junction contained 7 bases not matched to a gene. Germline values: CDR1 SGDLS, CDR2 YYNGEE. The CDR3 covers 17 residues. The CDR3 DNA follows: TGTGCCAGCAGCACGACGGACAGGAGCTCCTATAATTCACCCCTCCACTTT. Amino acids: CASSTTDRSSYNSPLHF.

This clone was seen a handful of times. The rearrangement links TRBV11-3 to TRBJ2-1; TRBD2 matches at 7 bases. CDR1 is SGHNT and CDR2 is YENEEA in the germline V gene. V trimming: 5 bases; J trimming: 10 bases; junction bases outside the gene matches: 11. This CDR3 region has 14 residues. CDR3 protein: CASSLGNGEGEQFF. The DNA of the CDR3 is TGTGCCAGCAGCCTAGGTAACGGGGAGGGGGAGCAGTTCTTC. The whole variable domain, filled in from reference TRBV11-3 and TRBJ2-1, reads EAGVVQSPRYKIIEKKQPVAFWCNPISGHNTLYWYLQNLGQGPELLIRYENEEAVDDSQLPKDRFSAERLKGVDSTLKIQPAELGDSAVYLCASSLGNGEGEQFFGPGTRLTVL.

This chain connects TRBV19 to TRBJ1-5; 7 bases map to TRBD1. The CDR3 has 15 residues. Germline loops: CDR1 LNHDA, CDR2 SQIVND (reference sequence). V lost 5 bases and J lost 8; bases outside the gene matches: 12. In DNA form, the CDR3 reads TGTGCCAGTAGTCCCGGGACAGATAGGGGAAAGCCCCAGCATTTT. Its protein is CASSPGTDRGKPQHF.

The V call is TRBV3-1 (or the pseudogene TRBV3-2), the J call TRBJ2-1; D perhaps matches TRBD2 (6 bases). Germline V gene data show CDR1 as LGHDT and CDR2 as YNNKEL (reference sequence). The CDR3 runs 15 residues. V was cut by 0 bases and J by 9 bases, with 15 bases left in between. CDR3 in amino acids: CASSQEAPGLGEQFF. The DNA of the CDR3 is TGTGCCAGCAGCCAAGAGGCCCCGGGACTGGGTGAGCAGTTCTTC.

Here the CDR3 DNA reads TGCGCCAGCAGCTTCCGACTAGGACAATCCGGGGAGCTGTTTTTT. The encoded protein is CASSFRLGQSGELFF. The chain couples TRBV4-1 to TRBJ2-2; perhaps TRBD2 as D (6 bases). V lost 5 bases and J lost 6, with 16 bases in between. The length of the CDR3 is 15 residues. Germline V gene data show CDR1 as MGHRA and CDR2 as YSYEKL.

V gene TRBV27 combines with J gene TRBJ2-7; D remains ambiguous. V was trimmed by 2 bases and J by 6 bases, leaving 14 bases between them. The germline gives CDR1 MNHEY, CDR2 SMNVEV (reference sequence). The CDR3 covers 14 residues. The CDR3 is CASSLVGALREQYF. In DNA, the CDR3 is TGTGCCAGCAGTTTAGTCGGAGCCCTCCGCGAGCAGTACTTC.

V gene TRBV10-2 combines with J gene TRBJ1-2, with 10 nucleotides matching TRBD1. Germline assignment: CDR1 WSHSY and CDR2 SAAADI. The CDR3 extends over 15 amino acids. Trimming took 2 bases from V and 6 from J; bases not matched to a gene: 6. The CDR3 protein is CASSEDRGRRNGYTF. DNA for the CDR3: TGCGCCAGCAGTGAGGACAGGGGGCGCCGAAATGGCTACACCTTC.

The CDR3 DNA reads as TGTGCCAGCAGTTTACGGGGACTAGCAACTTACTACAATGAGCAGTTCTTC. Amino acid sequence: CASSLRGLATYYNEQFF. The chain combines TRBV28 with TRBJ2-1, with 9 bases identical to TRBD2. The germline CDR1 and CDR2 sequences are MDHEN and SYDVKM. The CDR3 contains 17 residues. Trimming took 2 bases from V and 3 from J; bases not matched to a gene: 8.

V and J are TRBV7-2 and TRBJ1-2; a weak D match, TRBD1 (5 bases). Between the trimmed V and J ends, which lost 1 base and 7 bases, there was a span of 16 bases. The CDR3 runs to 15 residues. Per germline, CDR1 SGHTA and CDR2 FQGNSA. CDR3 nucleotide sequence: TGTGCCAGCAGCTTAGACGTTCAGGGTAGGGCTGGCTACACCTTC. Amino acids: CASSLDVQGRAGYTF.

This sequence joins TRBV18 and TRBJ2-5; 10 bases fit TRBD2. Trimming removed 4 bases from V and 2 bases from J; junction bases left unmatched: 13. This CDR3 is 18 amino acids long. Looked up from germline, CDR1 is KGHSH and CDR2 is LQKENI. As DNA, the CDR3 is TGTGCCAGCTCACTCAATCTACGGGATAGCGGGGGGCAAGAGACCCAGTACTTC. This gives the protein CASSLNLRDSGGQETQYF.

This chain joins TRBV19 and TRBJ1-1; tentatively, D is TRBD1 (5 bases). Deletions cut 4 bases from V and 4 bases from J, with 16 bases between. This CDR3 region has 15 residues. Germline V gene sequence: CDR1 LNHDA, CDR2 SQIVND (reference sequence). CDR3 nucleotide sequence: TGTGCCAGTAGTACCGGACATCCCCTGGGCACTGAAGCTTTCTTT. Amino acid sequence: CASSTGHPLGTEAFF.

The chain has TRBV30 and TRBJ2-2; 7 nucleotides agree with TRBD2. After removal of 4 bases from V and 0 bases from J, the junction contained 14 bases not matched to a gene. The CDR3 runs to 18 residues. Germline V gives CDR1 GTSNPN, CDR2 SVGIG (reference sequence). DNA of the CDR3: TGTGCCTGGACCCGAGGTCTAGCGGTTATCGCGAACACCGGGGAGCTGTTTTTT. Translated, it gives CAWTRGLAVIANTGELFF.

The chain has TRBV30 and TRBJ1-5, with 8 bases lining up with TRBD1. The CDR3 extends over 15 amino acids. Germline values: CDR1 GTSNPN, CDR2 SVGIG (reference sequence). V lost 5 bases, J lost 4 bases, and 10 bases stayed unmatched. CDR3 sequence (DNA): TGTGCCTGGGCCGGGACAGGTAATCAAAATCAGCCCCAGCATTTT. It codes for CAWAGTGNQNQPQHF. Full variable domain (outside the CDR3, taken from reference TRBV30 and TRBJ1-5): SQTIHQWPATLVQPVGSPLSLECTVEGTSNPNLYWYRQAAGRGLQLLFYSVGIGQISSEVPQNLSASRPQDRQFILSSKKLLLSDSGFYLCAWAGTGNQNQPQHFGDGTRLSIL.

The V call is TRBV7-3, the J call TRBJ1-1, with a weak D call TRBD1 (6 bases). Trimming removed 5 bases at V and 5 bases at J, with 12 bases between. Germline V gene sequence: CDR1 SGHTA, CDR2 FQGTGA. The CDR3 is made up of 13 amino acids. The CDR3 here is CASSRYTGTEAFF. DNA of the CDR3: TGTGCCAGCAGCCGCTATACAGGGACTGAAGCTTTCTTT.

The CDR3 region is CASSRPPGQGTNEQYF. The CDR3 bases are TGTGCCAGCAGTCGACCGCCGGGACAGGGAACCAACGAGCAGTACTTC. This chain uses TRBV27 with TRBJ2-7; TRBD1 matches at 9 bases. V dropped 5 bases and J dropped 5; count of bases not matched to a gene: 13. The CDR3 sequence is 16 residues long. Germline-derived CDR1 and CDR2 are MNHEY and SMNVEV (reference sequence).

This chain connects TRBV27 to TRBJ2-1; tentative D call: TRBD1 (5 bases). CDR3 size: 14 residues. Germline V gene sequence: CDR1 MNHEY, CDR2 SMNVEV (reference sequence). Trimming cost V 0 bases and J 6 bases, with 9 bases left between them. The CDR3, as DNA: TGTGCCAGCAGTTTATCGGGGCACTTCAATGAGCAGTTCTTC. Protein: CASSLSGHFNEQFF.

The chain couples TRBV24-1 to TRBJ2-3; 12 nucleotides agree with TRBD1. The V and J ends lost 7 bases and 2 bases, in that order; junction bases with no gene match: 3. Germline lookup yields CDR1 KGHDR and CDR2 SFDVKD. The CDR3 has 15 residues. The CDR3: CATRPGQGATDTQYF. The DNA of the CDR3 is TGTGCCACCAGGCCGGGACAGGGGGCCACAGATACGCAGTATTTT.

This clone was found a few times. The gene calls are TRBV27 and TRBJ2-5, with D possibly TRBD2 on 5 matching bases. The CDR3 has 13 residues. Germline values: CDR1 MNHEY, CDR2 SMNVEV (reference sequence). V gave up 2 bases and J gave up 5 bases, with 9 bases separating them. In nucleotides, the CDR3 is TGTGCCAGCAGTTTACCCCGGGGTGAGACCCAGTACTTC. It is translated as CASSLPRGETQYF.

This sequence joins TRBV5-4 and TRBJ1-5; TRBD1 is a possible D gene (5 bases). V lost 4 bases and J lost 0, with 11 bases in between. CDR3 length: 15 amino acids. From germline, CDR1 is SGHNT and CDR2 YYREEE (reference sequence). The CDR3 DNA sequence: TGTGCCAGCAGCCCCGGGGGGGGTAGCAATCAGCCCCAGCATTTT. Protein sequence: CASSPGGGSNQPQHF.

The DNA for the CDR3 is TGCAGTGCTAGTTTTCGCAGGGGCCTCTCTGGGGCCAACGTCCTGACTTTC. This gives the protein CSASFRRGLSGANVLTF. V is TRBV20-1 and J is TRBJ2-6, with a tentative D call TRBD1 (6 bases). In germline, CDR1 is DFQATT, CDR2 SNEGSKA (reference sequence). Trimming removed 3 bases from V and 0 bases from J, with 15 bases in between. The CDR3 spans 17 residues.

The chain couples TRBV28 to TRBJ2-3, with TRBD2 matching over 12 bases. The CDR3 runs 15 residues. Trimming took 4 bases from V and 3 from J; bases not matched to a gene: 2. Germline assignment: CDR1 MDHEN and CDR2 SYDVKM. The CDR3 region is CASSSLAGGTDTQYF. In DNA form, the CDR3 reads TGTGCCAGCAGTTCCCTAGCGGGAGGGACAGATACGCAGTATTTT.

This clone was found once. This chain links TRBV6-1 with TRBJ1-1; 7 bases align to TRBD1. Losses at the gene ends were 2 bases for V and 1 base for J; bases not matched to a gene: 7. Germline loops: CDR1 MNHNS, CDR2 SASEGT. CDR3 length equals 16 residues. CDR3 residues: CASSEYRTGPNTEAFF. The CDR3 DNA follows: TGTGCCAGCAGTGAATATAGGACAGGACCGAACACTGAAGCTTTCTTT.

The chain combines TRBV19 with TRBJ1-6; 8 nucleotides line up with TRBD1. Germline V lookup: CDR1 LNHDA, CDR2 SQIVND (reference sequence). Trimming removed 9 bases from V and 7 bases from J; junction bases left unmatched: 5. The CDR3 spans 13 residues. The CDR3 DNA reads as TGTGCCAGCAGACAGGGGCCCAATTCACCCCTCCACTTT. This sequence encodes CASRQGPNSPLHF.

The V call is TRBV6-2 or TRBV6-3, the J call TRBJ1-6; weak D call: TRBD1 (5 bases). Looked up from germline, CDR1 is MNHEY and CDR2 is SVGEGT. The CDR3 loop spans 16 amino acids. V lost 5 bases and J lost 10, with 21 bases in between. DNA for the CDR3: TGTGCCAGCAGTCAGCGGGACTCTCCACGAGGATCACCCCTCCACTTT. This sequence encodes CASSQRDSPRGSPLHF.

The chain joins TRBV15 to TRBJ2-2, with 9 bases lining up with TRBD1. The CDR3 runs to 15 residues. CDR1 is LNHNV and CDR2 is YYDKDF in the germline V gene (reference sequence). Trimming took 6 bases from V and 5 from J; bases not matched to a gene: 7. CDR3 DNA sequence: TGTGCCACCAGATCGGGACAGGGCAGGACCGGGGAGCTGTTTTTT. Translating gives CATRSGQGRTGELFF.

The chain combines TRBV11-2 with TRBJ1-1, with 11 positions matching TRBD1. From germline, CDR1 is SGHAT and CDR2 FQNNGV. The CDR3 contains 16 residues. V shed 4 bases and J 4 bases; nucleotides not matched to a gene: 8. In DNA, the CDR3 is TGTGCCAGCAGCTCCCGGGACAGGGGGTCTCGCACTGAAGCTTTCTTT. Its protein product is CASSSRDRGSRTEAFF.

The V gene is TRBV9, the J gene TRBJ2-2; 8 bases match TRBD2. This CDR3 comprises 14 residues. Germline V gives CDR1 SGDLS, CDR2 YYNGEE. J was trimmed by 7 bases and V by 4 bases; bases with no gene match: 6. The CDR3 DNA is TGTGCCAGCAGCCTCAGCGGGAGAAACGGGGAGCTGTTTTTT. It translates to CASSLSGRNGELFF.